This T cell receptor (beta chain) was observed in a study of T cell responses to AZD1222 COVID-19 vaccine. Whole-study findings and limits: The CD4 TCRs associated with vaccination extended across spike and predominated at 160-218 and 743-854.

The germline gives CDR1 SGHNT, CDR2 YYREEE (reference sequence). The CDR3 runs to 16 residues. The V segment lost 3 bases and the J segment 0 bases; nucleotides outside the gene matches: 9. The repertoire was sequenced with immunoSEQ multiplex PCR; TCRdb's copy has only in-frame clones and lacks some. The table records around 120,000 clones, roughly 91% of them present only once. Pooled together were second doses at about 4 or about 12 weeks. Comment on this clone: Its specificity is not known.

The V call is TRBV5-4, the J call TRBJ2-7; 7 positions agree with TRBD1. The receptor's source is an adult who received the AZD1222 COVID-19 vaccine. This specimen was peripheral blood, taken 28 days after the second AZD1222 dose. The CDR3 loop is CASSWGTDGPSYEQYF. The DNA of the CDR3 is TGTGCCAGCAGCTGGGGGACAGACGGCCCCTCCTACGAGCAGTACTTC.